The 8 T cell receptor beta chains given below trace back to one sample, sequenced in a study of monozygotic twins with inflammatory bowel disease. With the 5' RACE reads reprocessed, TCRdb shows one record per CDR3 protein and no DNA. The listing contains 80,000 or so distinct CDR3 sequences. The specimen sequenced was blood. The receptor source for this set is a human donor with ulcerative colitis or Crohn's disease, or a healthy co-twin of an affected twin (not recorded which).

V and J are TRBV7-2 and TRBJ1-2; the D gene TCRdb calls, TRBD1, cannot be checked with no DNA. The CDR3 is 13 amino acids. Germline values: CDR1 SGHTA, CDR2 FQGNSA. The chain's CDR3 is CASSQDRNYGYTF.

The rearrangement uses TRBV12-3 or TRBV12-4 and TRBJ2-5; with no DNA, the TCRdb D assignment of TRBD2 cannot be verified. This CDR3 contains 12 residues. CDR3 region: CAAGGPGETQYF.

The V and J genes are TRBV20-1 and TRBJ1-3. In germline, CDR1 is DFQATT, CDR2 SNEGSKA (reference sequence). The CDR3 length is 15 residues. CDR3 loop: CSARDHLGIGNTIYF.

The chain couples TRBV11-2 to TRBJ2-3; as DNA is missing, the TRBD1 call by TCRdb cannot be tested. Germline CDR1 SGHAT, CDR2 FQNNGV. This CDR3 comprises 17 residues. The chain's CDR3 is CASSPLSSGTRTDTQYF.

The chain has TRBV4-1 and TRBJ2-3; the D call from TCRdb, TRBD1, cannot be confirmed without DNA. There are 17 residues in the CDR3. Germline CDR1 and CDR2: MGHRA and YSYEKL. This chain's CDR3 is CASSHGWGDSSTDTQYF.

This rearrangement joins TRBV7-9 to TRBJ2-7; without DNA, the TCRdb call of TRBD1 cannot be checked. The CDR3 loop spans 14 amino acids. The germline V gene encodes CDR1 SEHNR and CDR2 FQNEAQ (reference sequence). CDR3 sequence: CASSSRQTTYEQYF.

The J gene is TRBJ2-3, the V gene TRBV20-1; TCRdb's assignment of TRBD1 cannot be checked, as there is no DNA. CDR1 is DFQATT and CDR2 is SNEGSKA in the germline V gene (reference sequence). This CDR3 is 12 amino acids long. CDR3 protein: CSAREPGATQYF.

The V call is TRBV6-1, the J call TRBJ2-3; TCRdb indicates TRBD1, and absent DNA this call remains unverified. The germline gives CDR1 MNHNS, CDR2 SASEGT. This CDR3 region has 15 residues. The CDR3 here is CASSKPGQGTRAQYF.